The 7 T cell receptor beta chains below come from one sample, sequenced in a study of T cell repertoires in cytomegalovirus infection. Using its own MiXCR run on the reads, TCRdb lists one record per CDR3 protein. Seen here are 740,000 or so distinct CDR3 sequences, 35% observed once, and the top ten hold roughly 2.8%. Material for sequencing was PBMCs. All receptors derive from a human donor in good health (CMV status not recorded). Some clones in this sample may be carry-over from other donors' samples.

The chain recombines TRBV2 with TRBJ1-4; TRBD1 aligns across 10 bases. This CDR3 comprises 14 residues. Per germline, CDR1 SNHLY and CDR2 FYNNEI. V trimming: 7 bases; J trimming: 4 bases; junction bases outside the gene matches: 3. The CDR3, as DNA: TGTGCCAGCAAGAGGACAGGGGGTAATGAAAAACTGTTTTTT. It translates to CASKRTGGNEKLFF.

In its sample, this clonotype was seen a few times. The rearrangement links TRBV10-3 to TRBJ1-3, with D possibly matching TRBD1 (5 bases). From germline, CDR1 is ENHRY and CDR2 SYGVKD. There are 18 residues in the CDR3. Trimming stripped 5 bases from V and 0 bases from J, with 20 bases between. In DNA form, the CDR3 reads TGTGCCATCAGTCGGGGGGGGGAAGGCGGTTCCTCTGGAAACACCATATATTTT. It is translated as CAISRGGEGGSSGNTIYF.

This clonotype was detected ten times or more. The chain has TRBV28 and TRBJ1-2; 7 bases are a match to TRBD1. The CDR3 extends over 12 amino acids. The germline V gene encodes CDR1 MDHEN and CDR2 SYDVKM. Trimming removed 5 bases from V and 3 bases from J; junction bases left unmatched: 0. DNA for the CDR3: TGTGCCAGCAGTCAGGGGGACTATGGCTACACCTTC. Its translation is CASSQGDYGYTF.

DNA for the CDR3: TGTGCCACCAGTGATTTTAGACTAGCGGGAGTCGAGACCCAGTACTTC. Amino acid sequence: CATSDFRLAGVETQYF. The gene calls are TRBV24-1 and TRBJ2-5, with 12 bases that match TRBD2. The CDR3 extends over 16 amino acids. The germline V gene has CDR1 KGHDR and CDR2 SFDVKD. V was pared by 1 base and J by 5 bases, with 4 bases of the junction left unmatched.

V and J are TRBV11-2 and TRBJ2-1; 14 bases agree with TRBD2. J gave up 7 bases and V 1 base, and 9 bases lay outside the gene matches. The CDR3 totals 18 residues. The germline V gene has CDR1 SGHAT and CDR2 FQNNGV. The CDR3 nucleotides read TGTGCCAGCAGCTTAGGACTAGCGGGAGGGCCCCAAATAAATGAGCAGTTCTTC. Its protein product is CASSLGLAGGPQINEQFF.

This clonotype was counted at least ten times. The chain links TRBV7-2 to TRBJ1-5; D call uncertain. Germline values: CDR1 SGHTA, CDR2 FQGNSA. The CDR3 is made up of 15 amino acids. V was clipped by 1 base and J by 7 bases, with 14 bases between them. The CDR3 spells CASSLVRLLGQPQHF. The CDR3 nucleotides are TGTGCCAGCAGCTTAGTCCGGCTCTTGGGACAGCCCCAGCATTTT.

In this sample, this clonotype turned up a few times. V usage is TRBV20-1 and J usage is TRBJ1-1, with TRBD1 matching 8 bases. Germline CDR1 DFQATT, CDR2 SNEGSKA (reference sequence). The CDR3 consists of 12 residues. V lost 3 bases, J lost 4 bases, and 1 base stayed unmatched. In nucleotides, the CDR3 is TGCAGTGCTAGTACAGGGGGCACTGAAGCTTTCTTT. Protein sequence: CSASTGGTEAFF.